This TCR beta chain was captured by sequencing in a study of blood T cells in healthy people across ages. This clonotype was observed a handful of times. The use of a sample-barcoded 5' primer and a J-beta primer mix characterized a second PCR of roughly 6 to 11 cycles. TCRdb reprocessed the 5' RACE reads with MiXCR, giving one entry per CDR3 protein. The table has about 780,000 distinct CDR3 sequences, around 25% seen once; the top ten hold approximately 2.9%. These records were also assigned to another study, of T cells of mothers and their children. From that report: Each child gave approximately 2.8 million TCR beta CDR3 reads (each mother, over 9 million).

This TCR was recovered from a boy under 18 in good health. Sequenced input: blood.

In DNA form, the CDR3 reads TGTGCCAGCAGTTTAACCCGGACTGAAGCTTTCTTT. It codes for CASSLTRTEAFF. The gene calls are TRBV12-3 or TRBV12-4 and TRBJ1-1; D is ambiguous. The CDR3 has 12 residues. The V and J ends lost 2 bases and 5 bases respectively, with 6 bases between them.